Each of the 23 T cell receptor beta chains below was sequenced from the same sample in a study of shared clonotypes between healthy human individuals. Clones were read by immunoSEQ multiplex PCR, and TCRdb kept only the in-frame ones, dropping some. The sample records a few million clones, around nine tenths being singletons. Sequencing was carried out using naive CD4+ T cells sorted from blood. The subset is: CD45RA+ positively selected. Receptor source: a man between 18 and 29 years old in good health.

The J gene is TRBJ2-1, the V gene TRBV14; the D gene is possibly TRBD2 (6 bases). The CDR3 is 16 amino acids. Germline V lookup: CDR1 SGHDN, CDR2 FVKESK. The V end was cut by 4 bases, the J end by 3 bases, with 16 bases between. CDR3 in amino acids: CASSPIPGLGYNEQFF. Here the CDR3 DNA reads TGTGCCAGCAGCCCAATTCCGGGACTGGGCTACAATGAGCAGTTCTTC.

The chain carries TRBV2 and TRBJ2-7, with D possibly being TRBD2 (6 bases). Trimming pared 3 bases from V and 2 bases from J, leaving 11 bases between. The CDR3 consists of 14 residues. Looked up from germline, CDR1 is SNHLY and CDR2 is FYNNEI. CDR3 coding DNA: TGTGCCAGCAGTGACAGCGGGCTCACCTACGAGCAGTACTTC. Translation: CASSDSGLTYEQYF.

On this clone: Different DNA sequences within this sample yield the same CDR3. The chain links TRBV7-2 to TRBJ2-5, with TRBD1 matching over 9 bases. Trimming removed 6 bases from V and 1 base from J; junction bases left unmatched: 3. Germline loops: CDR1 SGHTA, CDR2 FQGNSA. The CDR3 sequence is 14 residues long. The CDR3 coding sequence is TGTGCCAGCAGTCAACAGGGGGCCCAAGAGACCCAGTACTTC. This sequence encodes CASSQQGAQETQYF.

The rearrangement joins TRBV11-2 to TRBJ2-5; 8 bases are shared with TRBD2. Germline V CDR1 and CDR2: SGHAT, FQNNGV. V shed 5 bases and J 1 base; nucleotides not matched to a gene: 12. This CDR3 spans 17 amino acids. The CDR3 sequence is CASSPSGAGGSQETQYF. In DNA form, the CDR3 reads TGTGCCAGCAGCCCTTCGGGTGCGGGGGGCTCCCAAGAGACCCAGTACTTC.

V and J are TRBV18 and TRBJ1-1; 11 bases fit TRBD1. J lost 2 bases, V lost 1 base, and 3 bases had no gene match. CDR3 length: 16 amino acids. CDR1 and CDR2 (germline): KGHSH, LQKENI. The CDR3 DNA follows: TGTGCCAGCTCACCACAAGGACAGGGGGCTAACACTGAAGCTTTCTTT. It encodes CASSPQGQGANTEAFF.

This rearrangement joins TRBV30 to TRBJ1-6, with D unclear. Per germline, CDR1 GTSNPN and CDR2 SVGIG (reference sequence). The CDR3 runs to 15 residues. V lost 8 bases, J lost 0 bases, and 14 bases lay in between. In nucleotides, the CDR3 is TGTGCCGGGAAAAACGGGAGCTCCTATAATTCACCCCTCCACTTT. This sequence encodes CAGKNGSSYNSPLHF.

The chain links TRBV29-1 to TRBJ1-1; D gene unclear. The CDR3 sequence is 12 residues long. CDR1 SQVTM and CDR2 ANQGSEA come from the germline V gene. V was clipped by 0 bases and J by 9 bases, with 11 bases between them. Here the CDR3 DNA reads TGCAGCGTTGAAGATCCACGACCTAAAGCTTTCTTT. Its protein is CSVEDPRPKAFF.

This chain joins TRBV5-1 and TRBJ1-6; maybe TRBD1 (6 bases). V lost 1 base and J lost 5, with 7 bases in between. The V gene's germline CDR1 is SGHRS and CDR2 YFSETQ. The CDR3 extends over 14 amino acids. The CDR3 here is CASSLRQDNSPLHF. CDR3 DNA sequence: TGCGCCAGCAGCTTGAGACAGGATAATTCACCCCTCCACTTT. Together with reference TRBV5-1 and TRBJ1-6, the CDR3 gives the full variable domain: KAGVTQTPRYLIKTRGQQVTLSCSPISGHRSVSWYQQTPGQGLQFLFEYFSETQRNKGNFPGRFSGRQFSNSRSEMNVSTLELGDSALYLCASSLRQDNSPLHFGNGTRLTVT.

This clone was recorded once. The same CDR3 can be traced to other DNA sequences in this sample. The chain is built from TRBV5-6 and TRBJ2-5, with D perhaps TRBD1 or TRBD2 (6 bases each). The CDR3 extends over 14 amino acids. V was trimmed by 0 bases and J by 2 bases, leaving 8 bases between them. Germline V gene sequence: CDR1 SGHDT, CDR2 YYEEEE. Here the CDR3 DNA reads TGTGCCAGCAGCTTGGAGGGGGGACAAGAGACCCAGTACTTC. Protein product: CASSLEGGQETQYF.

J is TRBJ1-1 and V is TRBV6-5; 7 bases match TRBD1. V lost 10 bases, J lost 1 base, and 9 bases stayed unmatched. Per the germline V gene, CDR1 is MNHEY and CDR2 is SVGAGI. There are 14 residues in the CDR3. Written as DNA, the CDR3 is TGTGCCACCCACAGGGGAGGGGGGAACACTGAAGCTTTCTTT. The encoded protein is CATHRGGGNTEAFF.

This clone was counted only a few times. Other DNA sequences in this specimen translate into the identical CDR3. The rearrangement joins TRBV6-1 to TRBJ1-5; D unclear. V dropped 6 bases and J dropped 1 base, with 4 bases sitting between them. Looked up from germline, CDR1 is MNHNS and CDR2 is SASEGT. The CDR3 runs 12 residues. The CDR3 DNA reads TGTGCCAGCAGGTCCAGCAATCAGCCCCAGCATTTT. This encodes CASRSSNQPQHF.

This chain connects TRBV6-5 to TRBJ1-6, with D perhaps TRBD1 (6 bases). Germline CDR1 reads MNHEY; CDR2 reads SVGAGI. The length of the CDR3 is 15 residues. V lost 5 bases to trimming and J lost 7 bases, with 15 bases between them. The CDR3 reads CASSRSGVGNSPLHF. CDR3 nucleotides: TGTGCCAGCAGTAGATCAGGGGTTGGGAATTCACCCCTCCACTTT.

The CDR3 sequence is CASSSPGGRPDTQYF. CDR3 DNA: TGTGCCAGCAGCTCCCCCGGGGGCAGGCCAGATACGCAGTATTTT. The rearrangement links TRBV7-6 to TRBJ2-3, with D possibly called TRBD1 or TRBD2 (6 bases each). Trimming pared 4 bases from V and 4 bases from J, leaving 15 bases between. There are 15 residues in the CDR3. Germline loops: CDR1 SGHVS, CDR2 FNYEAQ.

The chain is built from TRBV6-6 and TRBJ2-4; 8 bases fit TRBD2. V lost 5 bases and J lost 6; bases outside the gene matches: 12. Germline CDR1 is MNHNY and CDR2 is SVGAGI (reference sequence). The CDR3 runs 16 residues. This CDR3 reads CASSLVGLGVGNIQYF. The CDR3 nucleotides read TGTGCCAGCAGTCTTGTGGGACTAGGGGTTGGAAACATTCAGTACTTC.

The chain employs TRBV18 and TRBJ2-7; 9 nucleotides match TRBD2. Germline assignment: CDR1 KGHSH and CDR2 LQKENI. J was trimmed by 4 bases and V by 0 bases; bases with no gene match: 4. The CDR3 is made up of 15 amino acids. DNA of the CDR3: TGTGCCAGCTCACCACCGGGACTAGCTTCGTACGAGCAGTACTTC. Translated: CASSPPGLASYEQYF. The full variable domain, with the rest looked up from reference TRBV18 and TRBJ2-7, is NAGVMQNPRHLVRRRGQEARLRCSPMKGHSHVYWYRQLPEEGLKFMVYLQKENIIDESGMPKERFSAEFPKEGPSILRIQQVVRGDSAAYFCASSPPGLASYEQYFGPGTRLTVT.

This chain links TRBV11-2 with TRBJ1-3, with a tentative D call TRBD1 (6 bases). Trimming pared 5 bases from V and 4 bases from J, leaving 15 bases between. The CDR3 is 15 amino acids. Germline CDR1 and CDR2: SGHAT and FQNNGV. This CDR3 reads CASSHRVGTGNTIYF. The CDR3 DNA reads TGTGCCAGCAGCCACAGGGTAGGAACGGGAAACACCATATATTTT.

The chain carries TRBV7-2 and TRBJ2-1; D is perhaps TRBD2 (5 bases). This CDR3 comprises 15 residues. Per germline, CDR1 SGHTA and CDR2 FQGNSA. V gave up 5 bases and J gave up 6 bases, with 17 bases separating them. CDR3 amino acids: CASSPSFTRANEQFF. DNA of the CDR3: TGTGCCAGCAGCCCCTCCTTTACTAGAGCCAATGAGCAGTTCTTC.

In the case of this clone: Other DNA variants within this sample encode the same CDR3. The chain recombines TRBV9 with TRBJ2-5; D remains ambiguous. This CDR3 contains 13 residues. In germline, CDR1 is SGDLS, CDR2 YYNGEE. V was shortened by 0 bases and J by 4 bases, with 7 bases between the two germline ends. CDR3 protein: CASSVGVRETQYF. The CDR3 nucleotides are TGTGCCAGCAGCGTAGGTGTCCGAGAGACCCAGTACTTC. Complete variable domain (other parts from reference TRBV9 and TRBJ2-5): DSGVTQTPKHLITATGQRVTLRCSPRSGDLSVYWYQQSLDQGLQFLIQYYNGEERAKGNILERFSAQQFPDLHSELNLSSLELGDSALYFCASSVGVRETQYFGPGTRLLVL.

V and J are TRBV18 and TRBJ2-5; 8 bases line up with TRBD1. The ends lost 3 bases at V and 2 bases at J; junction bases unmatched: 8. The germline gives CDR1 KGHSH, CDR2 LQKENI. The CDR3 contains 16 residues. The CDR3 DNA reads TGTGCCAGCTCACCGCGACAGGGGAGATTGCAAGAGACCCAGTACTTC. Its protein is CASSPRQGRLQETQYF.

The rearrangement uses TRBV10-3 and TRBJ2-7, with a weak D call TRBD2 (6 bases). Trimming left V 4 bases short and J 1 base short, with 11 bases between. CDR1 and CDR2 (germline): ENHRY, SYGVKD. The length of the CDR3 is 14 residues. The CDR3 sequence: CAISAGDQSYEQYF. The CDR3 bases are TGTGCCATCAGTGCGGGGGACCAATCCTACGAGCAGTACTTC.

Notes on this clone: Other nucleotide sequences from this sample produce the same CDR3. V usage is TRBV2 and J usage is TRBJ2-1; 9 nucleotides agree with TRBD2. V was clipped by 4 bases and J by 0 bases; unmatched bases: 1. This CDR3 is 15 amino acids long. The germline gives CDR1 SNHLY, CDR2 FYNNEI. The CDR3 nucleotides are TGTGCCAGCAGTGTTAGCGGGAGCTCCTACAATGAGCAGTTCTTC. Protein: CASSVSGSSYNEQFF.

This clone came up once. This chain links TRBV7-2 with TRBJ2-2, with 12 bases aligning to TRBD2. From germline, CDR1 is SGHTA and CDR2 FQGNSA. The junction had 6 bases not matched to a gene; V was cut back by 5 bases and J by 5 bases. This CDR3 comprises 16 residues. The CDR3 protein is CASSPPSGRGTGELFF. CDR3 bases: TGTGCCAGCAGCCCACCTAGCGGGAGGGGAACCGGGGAGCTGTTTTTT.

With regard to this clone: The same CDR3 is also encoded by other DNA sequences in this sample. The chain uses TRBV15 and TRBJ2-5; no firm D call. This CDR3 has 14 residues. The V end was cut by 0 bases, the J end by 2 bases, with 7 bases between. Germline V CDR1 and CDR2: LNHNV, YYDKDF (reference sequence). The CDR3 region is CATSRDRSQETQYF. CDR3 nucleotides: TGTGCCACCAGCAGAGATCGGTCGCAAGAGACCCAGTACTTC. The variable domain in full, completed from reference TRBV15 and TRBJ2-5, reads DAMVIQNPRYQVTQFGKPVTLSCSQTLNHNVMYWYQQKSSQAPKLLFHYYDKDFNNEADTPDNFQSRRPNTSFCFLDIRSPGLGDTAMYLCATSRDRSQETQYFGPGTRLLVL.